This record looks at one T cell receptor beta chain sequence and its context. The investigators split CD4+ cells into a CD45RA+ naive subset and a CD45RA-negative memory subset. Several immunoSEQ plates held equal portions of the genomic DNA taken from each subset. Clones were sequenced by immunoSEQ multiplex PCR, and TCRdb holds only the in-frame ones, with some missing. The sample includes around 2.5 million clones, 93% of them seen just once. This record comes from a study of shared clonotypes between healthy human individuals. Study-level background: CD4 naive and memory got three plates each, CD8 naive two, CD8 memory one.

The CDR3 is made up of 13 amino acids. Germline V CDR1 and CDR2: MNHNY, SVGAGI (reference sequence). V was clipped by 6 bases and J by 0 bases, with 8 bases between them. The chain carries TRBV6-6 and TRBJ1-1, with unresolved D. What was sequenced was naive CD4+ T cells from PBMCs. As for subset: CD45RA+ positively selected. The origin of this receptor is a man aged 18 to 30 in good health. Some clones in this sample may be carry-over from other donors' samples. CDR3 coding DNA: TGTGCCAGCAGGCAACAGATGAACACTGAAGCTTTCTTT. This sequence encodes CASRQQMNTEAFF.